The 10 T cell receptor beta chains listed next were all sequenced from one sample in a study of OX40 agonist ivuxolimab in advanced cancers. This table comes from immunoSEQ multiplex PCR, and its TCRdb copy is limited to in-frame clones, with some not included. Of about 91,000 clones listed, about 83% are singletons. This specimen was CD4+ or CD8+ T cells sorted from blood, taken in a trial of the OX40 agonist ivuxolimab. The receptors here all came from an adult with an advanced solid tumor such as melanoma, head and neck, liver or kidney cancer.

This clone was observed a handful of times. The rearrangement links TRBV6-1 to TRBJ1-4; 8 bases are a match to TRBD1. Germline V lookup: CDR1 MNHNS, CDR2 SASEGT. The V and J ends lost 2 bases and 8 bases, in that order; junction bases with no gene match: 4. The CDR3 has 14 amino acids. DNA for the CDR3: TGTGCCAGCAGTGAATGGGACAGGTTAGAAAAACTGTTTTTT. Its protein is CASSEWDRLEKLFF.

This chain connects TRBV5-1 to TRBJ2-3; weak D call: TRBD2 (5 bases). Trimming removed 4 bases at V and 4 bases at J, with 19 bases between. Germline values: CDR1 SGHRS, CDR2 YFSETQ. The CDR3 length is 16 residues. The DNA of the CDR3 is TGCGCCAGCAGCCCAGCACCCGGGGAAAGGGCAGATACGCAGTATTTT. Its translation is CASSPAPGERADTQYF.

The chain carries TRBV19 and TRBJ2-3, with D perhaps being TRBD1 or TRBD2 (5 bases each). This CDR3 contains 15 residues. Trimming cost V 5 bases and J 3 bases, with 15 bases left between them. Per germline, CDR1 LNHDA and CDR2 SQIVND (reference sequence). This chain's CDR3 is CASSVGTYGTDTQYF. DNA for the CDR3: TGTGCCAGTAGTGTCGGGACGTATGGGACAGATACGCAGTATTTT.

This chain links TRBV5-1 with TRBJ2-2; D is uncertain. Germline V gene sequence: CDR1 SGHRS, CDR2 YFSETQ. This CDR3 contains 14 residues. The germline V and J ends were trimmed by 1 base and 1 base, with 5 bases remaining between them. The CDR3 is CASSLFGNTGELFF. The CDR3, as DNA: TGCGCCAGCAGCTTGTTTGGGAACACCGGGGAGCTGTTTTTT.

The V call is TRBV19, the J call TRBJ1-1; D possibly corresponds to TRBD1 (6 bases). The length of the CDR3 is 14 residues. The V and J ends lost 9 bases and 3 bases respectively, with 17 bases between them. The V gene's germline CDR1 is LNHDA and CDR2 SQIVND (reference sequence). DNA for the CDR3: TGTGCCAGCAATACCAGGGGAATCTACACTGAAGCTTTCTTT. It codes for CASNTRGIYTEAFF.

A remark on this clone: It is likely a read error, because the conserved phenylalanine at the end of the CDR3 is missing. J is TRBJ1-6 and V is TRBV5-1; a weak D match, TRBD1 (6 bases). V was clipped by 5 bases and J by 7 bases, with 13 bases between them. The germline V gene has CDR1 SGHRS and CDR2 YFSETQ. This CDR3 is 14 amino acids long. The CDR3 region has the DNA TGCGCCAGCAGGGCGGACAGCGTAAATTCACCCCTCCACCTT. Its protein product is CASRADSVNSPLHL.

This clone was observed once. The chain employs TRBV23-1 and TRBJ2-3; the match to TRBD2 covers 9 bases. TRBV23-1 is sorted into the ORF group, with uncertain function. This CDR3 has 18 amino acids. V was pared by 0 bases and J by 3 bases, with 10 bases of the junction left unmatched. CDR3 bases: TGCGCCAGCAGTCAATCGAGTTTGCGGGGGGGCCGGACAGATACGCAGTATTTT. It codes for CASSQSSLRGGRTDTQYF.

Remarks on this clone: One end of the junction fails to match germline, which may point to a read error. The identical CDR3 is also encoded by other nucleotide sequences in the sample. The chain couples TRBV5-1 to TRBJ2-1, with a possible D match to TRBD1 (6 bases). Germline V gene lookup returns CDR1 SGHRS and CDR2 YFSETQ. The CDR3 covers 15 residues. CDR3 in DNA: TGCGCCAGCAGCCTACGGGCCCAGACAGGAGATGAGCAATTCTTC. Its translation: CASSLRAQTGDEQFF.

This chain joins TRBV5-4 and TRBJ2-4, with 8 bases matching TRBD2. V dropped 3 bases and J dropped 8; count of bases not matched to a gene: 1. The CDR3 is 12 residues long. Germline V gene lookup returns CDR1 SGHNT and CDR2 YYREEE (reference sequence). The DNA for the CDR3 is TGTGCCAGCAGCTCGGGGGGGGACATTCAGTACTTC. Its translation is CASSSGGDIQYF. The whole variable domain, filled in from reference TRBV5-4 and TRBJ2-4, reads ETGVTQSPTHLIKTRGQQVTLRCSSQSGHNTVSWYQQALGQGPQFIFQYYREEENGRGNFPPRFSGLQFPNYSSELNVNALELDDSALYLCASSSGGDIQYFGAGTRLSVL.

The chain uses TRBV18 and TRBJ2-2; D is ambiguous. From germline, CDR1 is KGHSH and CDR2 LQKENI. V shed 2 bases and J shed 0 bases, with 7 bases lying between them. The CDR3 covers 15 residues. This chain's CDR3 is CASSPDTTNTGELFF. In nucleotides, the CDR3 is TGTGCCAGCTCACCAGACACCACGAACACCGGGGAGCTGTTTTTT.